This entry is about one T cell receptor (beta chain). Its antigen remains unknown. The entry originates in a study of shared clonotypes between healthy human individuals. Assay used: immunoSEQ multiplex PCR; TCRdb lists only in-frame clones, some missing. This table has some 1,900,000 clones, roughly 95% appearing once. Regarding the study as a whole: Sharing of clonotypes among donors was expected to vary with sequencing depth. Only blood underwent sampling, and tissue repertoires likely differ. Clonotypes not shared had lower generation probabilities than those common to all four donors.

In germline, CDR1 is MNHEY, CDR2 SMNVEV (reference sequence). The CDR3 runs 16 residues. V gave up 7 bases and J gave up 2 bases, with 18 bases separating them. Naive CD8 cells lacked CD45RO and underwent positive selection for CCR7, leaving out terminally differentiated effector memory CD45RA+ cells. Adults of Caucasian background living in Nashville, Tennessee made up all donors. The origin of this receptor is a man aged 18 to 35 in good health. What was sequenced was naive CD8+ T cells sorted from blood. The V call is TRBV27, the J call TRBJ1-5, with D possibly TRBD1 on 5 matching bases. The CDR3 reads CASKPSGGFGNQPQHF. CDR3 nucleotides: TGTGCCAGCAAGCCCTCCGGGGGTTTTGGCAATCAGCCCCAGCATTTT.